The 30 T cell receptor beta chains below come from one sample, sequenced in a study of blood T cell repertoires in COVID-19. TCRdb's table, derived via immunoSEQ multiplex PCR, lists solely in-frame clones and lacks some. The top ten hold around 2.3% of the sample, which has 120,000 or so clones, roughly 80% seen once. The sequenced material came from peripheral blood. The source is a man in his forties or fifties with acute or convalescent COVID-19.

The genes are TRBV5-4 and TRBJ2-7; 11 bases are a match to TRBD2. V gave up 3 bases and J gave up 6 bases; unmatched junction bases: 8. Germline V lookup: CDR1 SGHNT, CDR2 YYREEE (reference sequence). The CDR3 has 15 residues. CDR3 in DNA: TGTGCCAGCAGCTCCTTAGCGGGAGGGCTTAGCGAGCAGTACTTC. It encodes CASSSLAGGLSEQYF.

This CDR3 reads CASSPPIRRGYWETQYF. The CDR3 nucleotides are TGTGCCAGCAGCCCCCCTATCCGCAGGGGGTATTGGGAGACCCAGTACTTC. The chain couples TRBV5-6 to TRBJ2-5; 7 bases match TRBD1. The V and J ends lost 4 bases and 5 bases, in that order; junction bases with no gene match: 17. Germline loops: CDR1 SGHDT, CDR2 YYEEEE. The CDR3 has 17 residues.

V is TRBV18 and J is TRBJ1-3; D is perhaps TRBD1 (6 bases). The length of the CDR3 is 14 residues. Deletions cut 3 bases from V and 3 bases from J, with 9 bases between. Germline loops: CDR1 KGHSH, CDR2 LQKENI. CDR3 in amino acids: CASSPRQDGNTIYF. CDR3 nucleotides: TGTGCCAGCTCACCTCGACAGGATGGAAACACCATATATTTT.

This clone has a handful of counts. The chain joins TRBV4-1 to TRBJ1-1; 8 nucleotides align to TRBD1. Germline assignment: CDR1 MGHRA and CDR2 YSYEKL. V gave up 4 bases and J gave up 2 bases; unmatched junction bases: 9. CDR3 length: 16 amino acids. The CDR3 here is CASSRGDRRANTEAFF. For the CDR3, the DNA is TGCGCCAGCAGCCGCGGGGACAGGCGAGCTAACACTGAAGCTTTCTTT.

DNA for the CDR3: TGTGCCAGCAGCCCAGCGGGGGGAGAGGGAGAGACCCAGTACTTC. This translates into CASSPAGGEGETQYF. The chain combines TRBV7-7 with TRBJ2-5; 9 positions match TRBD2. Germline lookup yields CDR1 SSHAT and CDR2 FNYEAQ (reference sequence). The CDR3 is made up of 15 amino acids. The J segment lost 4 bases and the V segment lost 5 bases, leaving 8 bases of the junction unmatched.

The genes are TRBV19 and TRBJ2-1; 12 nucleotides line up with TRBD2. The J segment lost 8 bases and the V segment lost 7 bases, leaving 18 bases of the junction unmatched. Per the germline V gene, CDR1 is LNHDA and CDR2 is SQIVND (reference sequence). This CDR3 is 18 amino acids long. CDR3 DNA sequence: TGTGCCAGTAAACTAGCTAGCGGGAGGGTCAGCCTTAAGGATGAGCAGTTCTTC. It specifies CASKLASGRVSLKDEQFF.

The chain combines TRBV7-8 with TRBJ1-4; D gene unclear. V dropped 3 bases and J dropped 4 bases, with 9 bases sitting between them. The CDR3 sequence is 14 residues long. Germline V gene lookup returns CDR1 SGHVS and CDR2 FQNEAQ. The CDR3 spells CASSLRQRNEKLFF. In DNA form, the CDR3 reads TGTGCCAGCAGCTTGAGGCAGCGTAATGAAAAACTGTTTTTT.

The chain has TRBV7-9 and TRBJ1-6; D is ambiguous. Germline V gives CDR1 SEHNR, CDR2 FQNEAQ (reference sequence). Trimming took 4 bases from V and 8 from J, leaving 9 bases between them. The CDR3 is 13 residues long. Here the CDR3 DNA reads TGTGCCAGCAGCTCCGTCGGTGATTCACCCCTCCACTTT. Translating gives CASSSVGDSPLHF.

The chain has TRBV5-4 and TRBJ2-3, with 10 bases lining up with TRBD2. From germline, CDR1 is SGHNT and CDR2 YYREEE (reference sequence). The CDR3 is made up of 16 amino acids. After removal of 2 bases from V and 3 bases from J, the junction contained 6 bases not matched to a gene. The CDR3 spells CASSFRTSGRTDTQYF. In nucleotides, the CDR3 is TGTGCCAGCAGCTTCCGGACTAGCGGTAGGACAGATACGCAGTATTTT. Together with reference TRBV5-4 and TRBJ2-3, the CDR3 gives the full variable domain: ETGVTQSPTHLIKTRGQQVTLRCSSQSGHNTVSWYQQALGQGPQFIFQYYREEENGRGNFPPRFSGLQFPNYSSELNVNALELDDSALYLCASSFRTSGRTDTQYFGPGTRLTVL.

Details on this clone: This sample includes further DNA sequences coding for the same CDR3. The chain recombines TRBV6-5 with TRBJ1-5, with D unclear. Trimming shortened V by 5 bases and J by 3 bases, and 5 bases separated the two germline ends. This CDR3 has 12 residues. CDR1 is MNHEY and CDR2 is SVGAGI in the germline V gene. CDR3 nucleotide sequence: TGTGCCAGCAGTAACAACAATCAGCCCCAGCATTTT. This encodes CASSNNNQPQHF.

This clone was recorded only once. This rearrangement joins TRBV20-1 to TRBJ2-2; the D gene is possibly TRBD1 (5 bases). V shed 3 bases and J shed 4 bases, with 9 bases lying between them. CDR1 is DFQATT, CDR2 SNEGSKA, per germline (reference sequence). The CDR3 has 13 amino acids. The CDR3 DNA reads as TGCAGTGCTAGTTCAGGGATCACCGGGGAGCTGTTTTTT. Its protein is CSASSGITGELFF.

The V gene is TRBV7-3, the J gene TRBJ2-5, with a tentative D call TRBD1 (5 bases). V gave up 1 base and J gave up 4 bases, with 10 bases separating them. This CDR3 contains 14 residues. CDR1 and CDR2 (germline): SGHTA, FQGTGA. Written as DNA, the CDR3 is TGTGCCAGCAGCTTAAAGGCGCAGGGAGAGACCCAGTACTTC. This sequence encodes CASSLKAQGETQYF.

In nucleotides, the CDR3 is TGTGCCAGCAGACCGGGACAGGGAAGTAGCTATGGCTACACCTTC. Amino acid sequence: CASRPGQGSSYGYTF. This chain connects TRBV6-5 to TRBJ1-2; 9 bases align to TRBD1. There are 15 residues in the CDR3. V lost 6 bases, J lost 4 bases, and 9 bases stayed unmatched. Germline CDR1 and CDR2: MNHEY and SVGAGI.

J is TRBJ1-4 and V is TRBV10-2; TRBD1 matches 7 bases. V shed 6 bases and J 0 bases; nucleotides not matched to a gene: 7. This CDR3 contains 16 residues. Germline V gives CDR1 WSHSY, CDR2 SAAADI. The CDR3 nucleotides are TGCGCCAGCAGCCGGACAGGTTTCGCAACTAATGAAAAACTGTTTTTT. This codes for CASSRTGFATNEKLFF.

This clone showed up just once. The genes are TRBV6-5 and TRBJ1-2, with a weak D call TRBD1 (5 bases). The CDR3 sequence is 15 residues long. The V end lost 0 bases, the J end lost 8 bases, and 16 bases lay between the germline ends. CDR1 and CDR2 from the germline V gene are MNHEY and SVGAGI. The CDR3 DNA is TGTGCCAGCAGTTACTCGAAAGGGGTCTCTGGGGGCTACACCTTC. Protein product: CASSYSKGVSGGYTF.

A few counts support this clone. CDR3 nucleotide sequence: TGCGCCAGCAGCCAGCAAGCGGGAGGCCCGGCCGGTGAGCAGTTCTTC. It translates to CASSQQAGGPAGEQFF. V and J are TRBV5-1 and TRBJ2-1; 9 bases fit TRBD2. J gave up 9 bases and V 4 bases, and 14 bases lay outside the gene matches. This CDR3 is built from 16 residues. Germline lookup yields CDR1 SGHRS and CDR2 YFSETQ.

The rearrangement links TRBV4-2 to TRBJ2-2; D perhaps matches TRBD1 (6 bases). Per the germline V gene, CDR1 is LGHNA and CDR2 is YNFKEQ. The V end lost 0 bases, the J end lost 2 bases, and 7 bases lay between the germline ends. The CDR3 runs to 15 residues. The CDR3 DNA follows: TGTGCCAGCAGCCAAGACAGGGGTAACACCGGGGAGCTGTTTTTT. As protein: CASSQDRGNTGELFF.

V is TRBV19 and J is TRBJ1-2; D remains unclear. Germline V CDR1 and CDR2: LNHDA, SQIVND (reference sequence). The CDR3 is 11 residues long. V was pared by 4 bases and J by 7 bases, with 7 bases between. The CDR3 loop reads CASSKGGGYTF. The CDR3 DNA reads TGTGCCAGTAGTAAAGGCGGTGGCTACACCTTC.

This chain uses TRBV24-1 with TRBJ2-3; D remains ambiguous. V lost 6 bases, J lost 7 bases, and 4 bases lay in between. CDR3 length equals 10 residues. Germline CDR1 is KGHDR and CDR2 is SFDVKD. The CDR3 loop reads CATSQYTQYF. In nucleotides, the CDR3 is TGTGCCACCAGTCAGTATACGCAGTATTTT.

This clone was observed at least ten times. The chain recombines TRBV3-1 (or the pseudogene TRBV3-2) with TRBJ2-7, with 11 bases lining up with TRBD1. Germline V CDR1 and CDR2: LGHDT, YNNKEL (reference sequence). V gave up 5 bases and J gave up 5 bases; unmatched junction bases: 5. This CDR3 comprises 14 residues. Written as DNA, the CDR3 is TGTGCCAGCAGCAGGGGACAGGGGGGCCACGAGCAGTACTTC. Its protein product is CASSRGQGGHEQYF.

The chain uses TRBV18 and TRBJ1-2; D is perhaps TRBD1 (5 bases). The CDR3 spans 14 residues. Germline lookup yields CDR1 KGHSH and CDR2 LQKENI. V lost 0 bases and J lost 6, with 11 bases in between. The CDR3 loop reads CASSPPAGLNGYTF. CDR3 DNA sequence: TGTGCCAGCTCACCACCGGCAGGGCTGAATGGCTACACCTTC. The complete variable domain, with remaining parts taken from reference TRBV18 and TRBJ1-2, reads NAGVMQNPRHLVRRRGQEARLRCSPMKGHSHVYWYRQLPEEGLKFMVYLQKENIIDESGMPKERFSAEFPKEGPSILRIQQVVRGDSAAYFCASSPPAGLNGYTFGSGTRLTVV.

The rearrangement joins TRBV6-2 or TRBV6-3 to TRBJ2-1; 7 nucleotides agree with TRBD2. Germline lookup yields CDR1 MNHEY and CDR2 SVGEGT. J lost 0 bases, V lost 6 bases, and 11 bases had no gene match. This CDR3 comprises 17 residues. CDR3 nucleotide sequence: TGTGCCAGCAGCTCACGGCCCCGCGGGAGCTCCTACAATGAGCAGTTCTTC. Translation gives CASSSRPRGSSYNEQFF.

The rearrangement uses TRBV9 and TRBJ2-7; 14 positions match TRBD2. This CDR3 contains 17 residues. The V gene's germline CDR1 is SGDLS and CDR2 YYNGEE. Trimming removed 4 bases from V and 3 bases from J; junction bases left unmatched: 9. In DNA form, the CDR3 reads TGTGCCAGCAGCCCTTCGATGGGACTAGCGGGAGACTACGAGCAGTACTTC. This sequence encodes CASSPSMGLAGDYEQYF.

The chain recombines TRBV19 with TRBJ1-6; D gene uncertain. V shed 3 bases and J shed 4 bases, with 7 bases lying between them. Germline V CDR1 and CDR2: LNHDA, SQIVND (reference sequence). The CDR3 is 14 residues long. The CDR3 DNA sequence: TGTGCCAGTAGTATTCCACAGTATAATTCACCCCTCCACTTT. Amino acids: CASSIPQYNSPLHF.

The CDR3 protein is CASSVSVGYEQYF. CDR3 DNA sequence: TGTGCCAGCAGCGTCTCCGTCGGCTACGAGCAGTACTTC. This chain uses TRBV9 with TRBJ2-7, with no clear D. This CDR3 region has 13 residues. V dropped 2 bases and J dropped 3 bases, with 9 bases sitting between them. Germline values: CDR1 SGDLS, CDR2 YYNGEE.

The chain's CDR3 is CASRRTSAEPQHF. CDR3 DNA sequence: TGTGCCAGCAGAAGGACTAGCGCGGAGCCCCAGCATTTT. V is TRBV6-1 and J is TRBJ1-5, with unresolved D. V lost 6 bases and J 8 bases, leaving 14 bases between the germline ends. CDR1 and CDR2 (germline): MNHNS, SASEGT. This CDR3 region has 13 residues.

J is TRBJ1-2 and V is TRBV7-6, with 8 positions matching TRBD1. The CDR3 spans 15 residues. V shed 5 bases and J 9 bases; nucleotides not matched to a gene: 14. CDR1 and CDR2 from the germline V gene are SGHVS and FNYEAQ. This chain's CDR3 is CASSPPGQGSGSYTF. The CDR3 DNA reads TGTGCCAGCAGCCCTCCCGGACAGGGTTCCGGTAGCTACACCTTC.

The chain recombines TRBV5-1 with TRBJ1-1; 8 bases align to TRBD1. The CDR3 covers 14 residues. Germline CDR1 is SGHRS and CDR2 is YFSETQ. V lost 1 base and J lost 4; bases outside the gene matches: 3. In DNA form, the CDR3 reads TGCGCCAGCAGCTTGTTTCAGGGGGCCACTGAAGCTTTCTTT. Residues: CASSLFQGATEAFF.

The table lists this clone with a count of one. The V and J genes are TRBV4-1 and TRBJ2-3; TRBD2 agrees at 7 bases. This CDR3 spans 16 amino acids. The V and J ends lost 3 bases and 3 bases, in that order; junction bases with no gene match: 9. CDR1 MGHRA and CDR2 YSYEKL come from the germline V gene. The CDR3 nucleotides are TGCGCCAGCAGCCAGGGGGGGACGGTTCCAACAGATACGCAGTATTTT. Protein sequence: CASSQGGTVPTDTQYF.

This chain uses TRBV10-1 with TRBJ1-4, with D unclear. Trimming stripped 4 bases from V and 5 bases from J, with 14 bases between. The germline V gene encodes CDR1 WNHNN and CDR2 SYGVQD (reference sequence). This CDR3 comprises 15 residues. The CDR3 sequence: CASSGSLRENEKLFF. Written as DNA, the CDR3 is TGCGCCAGCAGTGGCTCACTCCGGGAGAATGAAAAACTGTTTTTT.